The text below deals with one TCR beta chain. Antigen: not known. Reverse transcribed after extraction, RNA yielded cDNA as the sequencing template. Sequenced by immunoSEQ multiplex PCR; TCRdb stores in-frame clones only, minus some. The sample holds around 200,000 clones, about 60% seen once. This specimen comes from a study of CD8+ T cells in alopecia areata. Whole-study context: Treatment ran 6 to 18 months, with 6 months of follow-up afterward.

Study findings and constraints: Higher clonality than in normal scalp was seen in lesional scalp, especially alopecia totalis/universalis.

The treatment was: oral pan-JAK inhibitor, 5-10 mg twice daily. Both peripheral blood and punch biopsies of lesional scalp skin were obtained from patients who had alopecia areata. The source is a human donor with alopecia areata. The material sequenced was CD4+ T cells sorted from blood, taken at week 4, from a patient treated with tofacitinib.

This chain's CDR3 is CAWETGGRETQYF. CDR3 nucleotides: TGTGCCTGGGAAACCGGGGGCCGGGAGACCCAGTACTTC. The chain uses TRBV30 and TRBJ2-5; D is perhaps TRBD1 or TRBD2 (6 bases each). The CDR3 extends over 13 amino acids. V gave up 5 bases and J gave up 5 bases, with 15 bases separating them. Germline lookup yields CDR1 GTSNPN and CDR2 SVGIG (reference sequence).